The next 14 T cell receptor beta chains were all read from a single sample in a study of blood T cells in healthy people across ages. Together with a sample-barcoded 5' primer, a J-beta primer mix was included in a second PCR lasting roughly 6 to 12 cycles. TCRdb used MiXCR to reprocess the 5' RACE reads, holding one entry per CDR3 protein. In the table there are about 970,000 distinct CDR3 sequences, roughly half of which are singletons. The specimen was blood. The receptors shown here come from a woman aged 55-75 years in good health.

The chain couples TRBV28 to TRBJ1-5; D is uncertain. Germline V gene sequence: CDR1 MDHEN, CDR2 SYDVKM. The CDR3 loop spans 13 amino acids. The germline V and J ends were trimmed by 5 bases and 7 bases, with 12 bases remaining between them. CDR3 in amino acids: CASSVGVVQPQHF. The CDR3 bases are TGTGCCAGCAGTGTCGGGGTCGTCCAGCCCCAGCATTTT.

The CDR3 region is CATKVGREPYEQYF. In DNA form, the CDR3 reads TGTGCCACGAAAGTAGGACGGGAGCCCTACGAGCAGTACTTC. The chain employs TRBV10-3 and TRBJ2-7, with a weak D call TRBD2 (6 bases). Germline assignment: CDR1 ENHRY and CDR2 SYGVKD. The CDR3 contains 14 residues. The V end lost 10 bases, the J end lost 2 bases, and 18 bases lay between the germline ends.

This clonotype was observed once. The rearrangement uses TRBV20-1 and TRBJ1-4; TRBD1 might be the D (5 bases). Trimming removed 5 bases at V and 4 bases at J, with 17 bases between. Germline values: CDR1 DFQATT, CDR2 SNEGSKA (reference sequence). The CDR3 is 15 residues long. CDR3 sequence: CSALSAGPYNEKLFF. The CDR3 bases are TGCAGTGCTTTGTCCGCGGGACCCTATAATGAAAAACTGTTTTTT.

This CDR3 reads CASILQGQVSRQYF. The CDR3 nucleotides read TGTGCCAGCATCCTACAGGGGCAAGTCAGTAGGCAGTACTTC. The V gene is TRBV7-9, the J gene TRBJ2-5; 7 bases line up with TRBD1. With V trimmed by 7 bases and J by 11 bases, 16 bases remained unmatched. The CDR3 contains 14 residues. Germline values: CDR1 SEHNR, CDR2 FQNEAQ (reference sequence).

The chain couples TRBV7-6 to TRBJ2-1; tentative D call: TRBD2 (6 bases). V gave up 1 base and J gave up 10 bases, with 11 bases separating them. Germline V gives CDR1 SGHVS, CDR2 FNYEAQ. There are 13 residues in the CDR3. CDR3 bases: TGTGCCAGCAGCTTAGGCGGGACTCTAGAGCAGTTCTTC. It is translated as CASSLGGTLEQFF. The whole variable domain, filled in from reference TRBV7-6 and TRBJ2-1, reads GAGVSQSPRYKVTKRGQDVALRCDPISGHVSLYWYRQALGQGPEFLTYFNYEAQQDKSGLPNDRFSAERPEGSISTLTIQRTEQRDSAMYRCASSLGGTLEQFFGPGTRLTVL.

V usage is TRBV20-1 and J usage is TRBJ2-1, with TRBD1 matching 9 bases. The assigned J gene may be wrong: the sequence end matches TRBJ2-7 better. Germline CDR1 reads DFQATT; CDR2 reads SNEGSKA (reference sequence). The CDR3 has 14 amino acids. CDR3: CSAPDRGVNNEQYF. The CDR3 DNA follows: TGCAGTGCGCCCGACAGGGGGGTAAACAATGAGCAGTACTTC.

The gene calls are TRBV28 and TRBJ2-3; TRBD1 or TRBD2 may be the D gene (5 bases each). The ends were cut back, 8 bases at V and 5 bases at J, with 14 bases in the middle. Per the germline V gene, CDR1 is MDHEN and CDR2 is SYDVKM. This CDR3 has 13 amino acids. The CDR3 DNA reads TGTGCCAGCCTCGGGGCAGGGTTAGATACGCAGTATTTT. This sequence encodes CASLGAGLDTQYF.

The genes are TRBV20-1 and TRBJ2-7; 8 bases fit TRBD2. Germline values: CDR1 DFQATT, CDR2 SNEGSKA (reference sequence). The ends lost 6 bases at V and 5 bases at J; junction bases unmatched: 15. This CDR3 is 15 amino acids long. CDR3 loop: CSASLATGGRDEQYF. CDR3 nucleotides: TGCAGTGCCAGCTTGGCGACGGGAGGGAGGGACGAGCAGTACTTC.

The gene calls are TRBV20-1 and TRBJ1-5; D gene ambiguous. From germline, CDR1 is DFQATT and CDR2 SNEGSKA (reference sequence). The CDR3 runs to 13 residues. Trimming removed 7 bases from V and 5 bases from J, with 15 bases in between. CDR3 amino acids: CSGLRAGDQPQHF. CDR3 DNA: TGCAGTGGGCTAAGGGCTGGGGATCAGCCCCAGCATTTT.

The rearrangement uses TRBV5-5 and TRBJ2-3; D perhaps matches TRBD2 (5 bases). The germline gives CDR1 SGHKS, CDR2 YYEKEE (reference sequence). The CDR3 sequence is 12 residues long. With 6 bases removed from V and 6 bases from J, the gap between germline ends came to 11 bases. The CDR3 here is CASTPAGDTQYF. CDR3 sequence (DNA): TGTGCCAGCACCCCGGCGGGCGATACGCAGTATTTT.

This clonotype appeared a few times. The genes are TRBV7-2 and TRBJ2-3; D may match TRBD1 or TRBD2 (5 bases each). CDR3 length equals 16 residues. Looked up from germline, CDR1 is SGHTA and CDR2 is FQGNSA. V was pared by 3 bases and J by 2 bases, with 15 bases between. The CDR3 loop reads CASSFSGPMVTDTQYF. The CDR3 DNA follows: TGTGCCAGCAGCTTCTCGGGACCCATGGTCACAGATACGCAGTATTTT.

The chain couples TRBV6-1 to TRBJ2-5; D not resolved. Trimming shortened V by 5 bases and J by 2 bases, and 9 bases separated the two germline ends. This CDR3 is 13 amino acids long. Germline V lookup: CDR1 MNHNS, CDR2 SASEGT. This chain's CDR3 is CASSKHQQETQYF. The CDR3 DNA reads as TGTGCCAGCAGTAAACACCAACAAGAGACCCAGTACTTC.

This clonotype occurred a few times. This chain joins TRBV10-3 and TRBJ2-7, with D perhaps assigned TRBD1 or TRBD2 (5 bases each). Trimming took off 7 bases at V and 4 bases at J, with 17 bases between the two ends. Germline CDR1 is ENHRY and CDR2 is SYGVKD. CDR3 length: 14 residues. CDR3 sequence: CAITRDQVSYEQYF. As DNA, the CDR3 is TGTGCCATCACCCGGGACCAGGTATCTTACGAGCAGTACTTC.

The chain is built from TRBV6-2 or TRBV6-3 and TRBJ1-5; D is unclear. Germline V gives CDR1 MNHEY, CDR2 SVGEGT. This CDR3 has 17 amino acids. V was trimmed by 6 bases and J by 4 bases, leaving 22 bases between them. The CDR3 spells CASRITEAVGRNQPQHF. DNA for the CDR3: TGTGCCAGCAGAATTACCGAGGCGGTGGGCAGAAATCAGCCCCAGCATTTT.